The 17 T cell receptor beta chains below all came from one sample that was sequenced in a study of OX40 agonist ivuxolimab in advanced cancers. This table comes from immunoSEQ multiplex PCR, and its TCRdb copy is limited to in-frame clones, with some not included. This repertoire shows some 67,000 clones, 88% found once; its top ten account for about 0.6%. Sequencing was performed on CD4+ or CD8+ T cells sorted from blood, taken in a trial of the OX40 agonist ivuxolimab. The receptors derive from an adult with an advanced solid tumor such as melanoma, head and neck, liver or kidney cancer.

The V call is TRBV5-1, the J call TRBJ2-5; D unclear. The CDR3 loop spans 14 amino acids. Germline lookup yields CDR1 SGHRS and CDR2 YFSETQ. Trimming pared 6 bases from V and 2 bases from J, leaving 14 bases between. The CDR3, as DNA: TGCGCCAGCACAACATATGGGATTCAAGAGACCCAGTACTTC. It encodes CASTTYGIQETQYF.

The chain joins TRBV4-2 to TRBJ1-5, with 8 bases lining up with TRBD1. CDR3 size: 16 residues. CDR1 is LGHNA, CDR2 YNFKEQ, per germline. Trimming cost V 0 bases and J 2 bases; bases outside gene matches: 3. The CDR3 DNA reads TGTGCCAGCAGCCAAGAGTCGACAGGGGGCAATCAGCCCCAGCATTTT. It specifies CASSQESTGGNQPQHF.

The chain is built from TRBV2 and TRBJ2-3, with D unclear. The CDR3 consists of 15 residues. Trimming took 2 bases from V and 2 from J, leaving 11 bases between them. Germline V lookup: CDR1 SNHLY, CDR2 FYNNEI. CDR3 DNA: TGTGCCAGCAGTGAACTAGGCAGAAACACAGATACGCAGTATTTT. As protein: CASSELGRNTDTQYF.

The chain employs TRBV5-5 and TRBJ2-3; D not resolved. V was shortened by 8 bases and J by 3 bases, with 19 bases between the two germline ends. In germline, CDR1 is SGHKS, CDR2 YYEKEE (reference sequence). This CDR3 region has 15 residues. CDR3 DNA: TGTGCCAGTCACACGGCCCGTCTGAGGACAGATACGCAGTATTTT. This sequence encodes CASHTARLRTDTQYF.

The DNA of the CDR3 is TGTGCCAGCTCGGGACAGGGGCGGGATCAGCCCCAGCATTTT. Amino acids: CASSGQGRDQPQHF. V is TRBV2 and J is TRBJ1-5, with 10 bases identical to TRBD1. Per germline, CDR1 SNHLY and CDR2 FYNNEI. The CDR3 length is 14 residues. Trimming took 8 bases from V and 5 from J; bases not matched to a gene: 6.

This rearrangement joins TRBV11-1 to TRBJ1-1, with D hard to call. V lost 3 bases, J lost 3 bases, and 14 bases lay in between. Germline values: CDR1 SGHAT, CDR2 FQDESV (reference sequence). The CDR3 spans 15 residues. The CDR3 DNA sequence: TGTGCCAGCAGCTTGCAGTTCAGCCCCGACACTGAAGCTTTCTTT. Translated, it gives CASSLQFSPDTEAFF.

The chain uses TRBV15 and TRBJ1-2; no definite D call. CDR1 and CDR2 from the germline V gene are LNHNV and YYDKDF (reference sequence). The germline V and J ends were trimmed by 4 bases and 0 bases, with 12 bases remaining between them. The CDR3 is made up of 15 amino acids. CDR3 protein: CATSMARLANYGYTF. In DNA form, the CDR3 reads TGTGCCACCAGCATGGCCCGGCTCGCTAACTATGGCTACACCTTC.

J is TRBJ1-2 and V is TRBV6-1, with no clear D. Germline CDR1 MNHNS, CDR2 SASEGT. With 2 bases removed from V and 3 bases from J, the gap between germline ends came to 7 bases. The CDR3 runs 13 residues. The CDR3, as DNA: TGTGCCAGCAGTGAAAGGGTCGACTATGGCTACACCTTC. Amino acid sequence: CASSERVDYGYTF.

This clone was observed a few times. The chain combines TRBV5-4 with TRBJ1-6; D is unresolved. The CDR3 has 12 residues. Trimming left V 4 bases short and J 10 bases short, with 9 bases between. The germline V gene has CDR1 SGHNT and CDR2 YYREEE (reference sequence). CDR3 amino acids: CASSIDISPLHF. CDR3 bases: TGTGCCAGCAGCATAGACATCTCACCCCTCCACTTT. The full variable domain, completed using reference TRBV5-4 and TRBJ1-6, is ETGVTQSPTHLIKTRGQQVTLRCSSQSGHNTVSWYQQALGQGPQFIFQYYREEENGRGNFPPRFSGLQFPNYSSELNVNALELDDSALYLCASSIDISPLHFGNGTRLTVT.

This clone came up a few times. The V and J genes are TRBV6-5 and TRBJ2-7; D remains ambiguous. CDR3 size: 15 residues. V was cut by 0 bases and J by 6 bases, with 15 bases left in between. Germline V gene sequence: CDR1 MNHEY, CDR2 SVGAGI. CDR3 sequence reads: CASSYSSGYRSEQYF. CDR3 bases: TGTGCCAGCAGTTACTCGAGTGGGTACAGAAGCGAGCAGTACTTC.

This clone was counted a few times. The V gene is TRBV6-5, the J gene TRBJ1-6; D perhaps matches TRBD1 (6 bases). V was shortened by 6 bases and J by 8 bases, with 11 bases between the two germline ends. Per germline, CDR1 MNHEY and CDR2 SVGAGI. The CDR3 is 13 amino acids. CDR3 residues: CASSQGRHSPLHF. CDR3 in DNA: TGTGCCAGCAGCCAGGGGCGTCATTCACCCCTCCACTTT.

V is TRBV28 and J is TRBJ2-7; 7 bases are a match to TRBD1. The CDR3 runs 15 residues. V gave up 5 bases and J gave up 0 bases; unmatched junction bases: 7. Germline CDR1 MDHEN, CDR2 SYDVKM. The CDR3: CASSRPGTASYEQYF. In DNA, the CDR3 is TGTGCCAGCAGTCGACCGGGGACAGCCTCCTACGAGCAGTACTTC.

The chain combines TRBV7-8 with TRBJ1-4, with TRBD1 identical over 12 bases. The ends lost 5 bases at V and 2 bases at J; junction bases unmatched: 15. Germline CDR1 reads SGHVS; CDR2 reads FQNEAQ. This CDR3 is built from 20 residues. The CDR3 spells CASSLRLPGTGGATNEKLFF. CDR3 nucleotide sequence: TGTGCCAGCAGCCTTCGCTTACCGGGGACAGGGGGCGCGACTAATGAAAAACTGTTTTTT. The full variable domain, completed using reference TRBV7-8 and TRBJ1-4, is GAGVSQSPRYKVAKRGQDVALRCDPISGHVSLFWYQQALGQGPEFLTYFQNEAQLDKSGLPSDRFFAERPEGSVSTLKIQRTQQEDSAVYLCASSLRLPGTGGATNEKLFFGSGTQLSVL.

The V call is TRBV21-1, the J call TRBJ1-1. TRBV21-1 is a pseudogene. The CDR3 spans 15 residues. The CDR3 region is CASLKPALRVTEAFF. The CDR3 nucleotides are TGTGCCAGCCTCAAACCGGCACTTCGGGTCACTGAAGCTTTCTTT.

The CDR3 DNA reads TGCGCCAGCAGCCCTGACAGGTCCCACACCGGGGAGCTGTTTTTT. Amino acid sequence: CASSPDRSHTGELFF. This chain uses TRBV5-1 with TRBJ2-2; D may be TRBD1 (6 bases). This CDR3 spans 15 amino acids. Looked up from germline, CDR1 is SGHRS and CDR2 is YFSETQ. The ends were cut back, 4 bases at V and 3 bases at J, with 13 bases in the middle.

The genes are TRBV15 and TRBJ1-2; 10 bases match TRBD1. With 5 bases clipped from V and 5 bases from J, the junction kept 5 bases outside the gene matches. The CDR3 is 14 residues long. Germline V gives CDR1 LNHNV, CDR2 YYDKDF (reference sequence). The CDR3 DNA reads TGTGCCACCAGCCGTGAGGACAGGGGGTATGGCTACACCTTC. Its protein is CATSREDRGYGYTF.

The V and J genes are TRBV7-2 and TRBJ2-1; D unresolved. This CDR3 spans 14 amino acids. Per germline, CDR1 SGHTA and CDR2 FQGNSA. With 5 bases removed from V and 8 bases from J, the gap between germline ends came to 16 bases. This CDR3 is CASSGRFRRDEQFF. The CDR3 nucleotides are TGTGCCAGCAGCGGACGATTTCGGCGCGATGAGCAGTTCTTC. The whole variable domain, remainder taken from reference TRBV7-2 and TRBJ2-1, is GAGVSQSPSNKVTEKGKDVELRCDPISGHTALYWYRQSLGQGLEFLIYFQGNSAPDKSGLPSDRFSAERTGGSVSTLTIQRTQQEDSAVYLCASSGRFRRDEQFFGPGTRLTVL.